This T cell receptor beta chain was sequenced in a study of shared clonotypes between healthy human individuals. Investigators divided CD4+ cells into CD45RA+ naive and CD45RA-negative memory subsets. The protocol was immunoSEQ multiplex PCR, while the TCRdb copy is restricted to in-frame clones and leaves out a portion. The repertoire holds about 1 million clones, with approximately 80% as singletons. The CDR3 has 14 amino acids. V gave up 3 bases and J gave up 9 bases, with 15 bases separating them. The germline V gene encodes CDR1 MDHEN and CDR2 SYDVKM. The sequenced sample consisted of memory CD4+ T cells from PBMCs. As to subset: CD45RA-negative fraction. The source of this sequence is a man aged 18 to 29 in good health. Some clones in this sample may be carry-over from other donors' samples. The chain carries TRBV28 and TRBJ1-5; TRBD1 is a possible D gene (5 bases). CDR3 protein: CASSLGVNQWPQHF. The CDR3 region has the DNA TGTGCCAGCAGTTTGGGGGTCAATCAGTGGCCCCAGCATTTT.